One sample yielded the 6 T cell receptor beta chains listed below, sequenced in a study of blood T cells in healthy people across ages. It was with a sample-barcoded 5' primer and a J-beta primer mix that a second PCR of roughly 7 to 12 cycles was run. TCRdb reprocessed the 5' RACE reads with MiXCR, giving one entry per CDR3 protein. The sample yields 790,000 or so distinct CDR3 sequences, 56% seen once. Sequenced input: blood. These receptor sequences come from a middle-aged man in good health.

This clonotype was seen a few times. This chain uses TRBV28 with TRBJ2-4; no clear D. V lost 3 bases and J 0 bases, leaving 12 bases between the germline ends. CDR1 is MDHEN and CDR2 is SYDVKM in the germline V gene. The CDR3 sequence is 16 residues long. The CDR3 loop reads CASSFEAPIAKNIQYF. CDR3 bases: TGTGCCAGCAGTTTTGAGGCGCCTATAGCCAAAAACATTCAGTACTTC.

The chain has TRBV20-1 and TRBJ2-1; D uncertain. Germline V gene lookup returns CDR1 DFQATT and CDR2 SNEGSKA (reference sequence). This CDR3 region has 14 residues. With 1 base removed from V and 8 bases from J, the gap between germline ends came to 15 bases. The CDR3 sequence: CSARAGTTWYEQFF. The DNA of the CDR3 is TGCAGTGCTAGAGCCGGCACGACTTGGTATGAGCAGTTCTTC.

V is TRBV12-3 or TRBV12-4 and J is TRBJ2-5; weak D call: TRBD2 (6 bases). The V and J ends lost 7 bases and 12 bases respectively, with 15 bases between them. CDR3 length: 11 residues. CDR3 residues: CASTFGEEKYF. The CDR3 region has the DNA TGTGCCAGCACCTTCGGGGAGGAAAAGTACTTC.

The chain employs TRBV6-2 or TRBV6-3 and TRBJ1-2; possibly TRBD1 for D (5 bases). V dropped 2 bases and J dropped 4 bases, with 14 bases sitting between them. The germline V gene has CDR1 MNHEY and CDR2 SVGEGT. The CDR3 runs 15 residues. CDR3 protein: CASSYGTDQSYGYTF. CDR3 DNA: TGTGCCAGCAGTTACGGGACCGACCAATCCTATGGCTACACCTTC.

This sequence joins TRBV29-1 and TRBJ2-1; the D gene is possibly TRBD1 (7 bases). The CDR3 is 14 amino acids. V lost 5 bases to trimming and J lost 6 bases, with 17 bases between them. Germline-derived CDR1 and CDR2 are SQVTM and ANQGSEA. The CDR3 here is CSVKGRGVFNEQFF. As DNA, the CDR3 is TGCAGCGTTAAGGGCAGGGGGGTATTCAATGAGCAGTTCTTC.

The rearrangement links TRBV5-1 to TRBJ1-5; 11 bases agree with TRBD1. CDR1 and CDR2 (germline): SGHRS, YFSETQ. The CDR3 extends over 16 amino acids. The V gene end was trimmed by 3 bases and the J gene end by 4 bases; junction bases not matched to a gene: 6. In DNA, the CDR3 is TGCGCCAGCAGCTATGATGGGACAGGGGGGAATCAGCCCCAGCATTTT. This translates into CASSYDGTGGNQPQHF. The full variable domain, in which reference TRBV5-1 and TRBJ1-5 provide the parts outside the CDR3, is KAGVTQTPRYLIKTRGQQVTLSCSPISGHRSVSWYQQTPGQGLQFLFEYFSETQRNKGNFPGRFSGRQFSNSRSEMNVSTLELGDSALYLCASSYDGTGGNQPQHFGDGTRLSIL.